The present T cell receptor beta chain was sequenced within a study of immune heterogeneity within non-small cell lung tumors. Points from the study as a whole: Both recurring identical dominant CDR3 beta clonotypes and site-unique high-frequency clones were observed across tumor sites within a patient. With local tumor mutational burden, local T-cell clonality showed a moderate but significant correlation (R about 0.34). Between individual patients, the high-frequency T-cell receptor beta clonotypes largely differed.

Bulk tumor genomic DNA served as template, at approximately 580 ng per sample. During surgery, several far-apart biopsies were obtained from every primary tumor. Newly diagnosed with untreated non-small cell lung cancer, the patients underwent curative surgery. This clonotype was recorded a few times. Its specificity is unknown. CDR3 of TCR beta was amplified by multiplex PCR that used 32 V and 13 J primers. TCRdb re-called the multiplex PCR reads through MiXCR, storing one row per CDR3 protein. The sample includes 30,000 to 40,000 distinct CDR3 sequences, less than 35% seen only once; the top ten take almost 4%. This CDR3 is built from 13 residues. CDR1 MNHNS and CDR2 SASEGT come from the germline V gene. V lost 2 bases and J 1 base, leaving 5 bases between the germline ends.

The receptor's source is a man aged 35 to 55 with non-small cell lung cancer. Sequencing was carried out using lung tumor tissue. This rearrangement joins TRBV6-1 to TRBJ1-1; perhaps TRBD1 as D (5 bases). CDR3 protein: CASSERGNTEAFF. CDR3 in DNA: TGTGCCAGCAGTGAAAGGGGGAACACTGAAGCTTTCTTT.